This passage covers 25 T cell receptor beta chains from one sample sequenced in a study of blood T cell repertoires in COVID-19. Clones were read by immunoSEQ multiplex PCR, and TCRdb kept only the in-frame ones, dropping some. The data show 250,000 or so clones, roughly 86% seen once. The sequenced sample was peripheral blood. The receptors were sampled from an older woman with COVID-19, enrolled during active disease.

This chain links TRBV7-3 with TRBJ2-1, with 10 positions matching TRBD2. V shed 6 bases and J 4 bases; nucleotides not matched to a gene: 6. CDR3 size: 15 residues. In germline, CDR1 is SGHTA, CDR2 FQGTGA. The CDR3 nucleotides read TGTGCCAGCAGGTCCTGGACTAGCGGTTACAATGAGCAGTTCTTC. Protein product: CASRSWTSGYNEQFF.

This clone has a single count. The chain uses TRBV6-1 and TRBJ2-4, with 7 bases aligning to TRBD1. CDR3 length equals 16 residues. Germline values: CDR1 MNHNS, CDR2 SASEGT. Trimming took 2 bases from V and 9 from J; bases not matched to a gene: 13. CDR3 in DNA: TGTGCCAGCAGTGAACGTACAGGGGCTCGGGGCGGCATTCAGTACTTC. It yields the protein CASSERTGARGGIQYF.

This clone occurred once. The chain combines TRBV7-8 with TRBJ2-3; TRBD2 matches 10 bases. CDR3 length equals 16 residues. From germline, CDR1 is SGHVS and CDR2 FQNEAQ. The junction had 7 bases not matched to a gene; V was cut back by 4 bases and J by 3 bases. CDR3 amino acids: CASSSGLAVGTDTQYF. DNA of the CDR3: TGTGCCAGCAGCTCTGGACTAGCGGTGGGTACAGATACGCAGTATTTT.

This clone has more than one count but fewer than ten. The gene calls are TRBV20-1 and TRBJ2-7; no clear D. There are 11 residues in the CDR3. CDR1 DFQATT and CDR2 SNEGSKA come from the germline V gene (reference sequence). Trimming stripped 6 bases from V and 7 bases from J, with 13 bases between. This CDR3 is CSADLGREQYF. DNA of the CDR3: TGCAGTGCCGACCTGGGCCGGGAGCAGTACTTC.

The chain carries TRBV7-9 and TRBJ2-5; D gene unclear. V dropped 0 bases and J dropped 2 bases, with 7 bases sitting between them. Germline loops: CDR1 SEHNR, CDR2 FQNEAQ (reference sequence). This CDR3 is built from 14 residues. The CDR3 region has the DNA TGTGCCAGCAGCTTAGCAGAGCTTCAAGAGACCCAGTACTTC. Translation: CASSLAELQETQYF.

The chain links TRBV7-2 to TRBJ2-7; TRBD2 matches 15 bases. The CDR3 sequence is 17 residues long. From germline, CDR1 is SGHTA and CDR2 FQGNSA. The J segment lost 2 bases and the V segment lost 5 bases, leaving 7 bases of the junction unmatched. The CDR3 region is CASSPPGLAGGAYEQYF. CDR3 nucleotide sequence: TGTGCCAGCAGCCCACCGGGACTAGCGGGAGGCGCCTACGAGCAGTACTTC. The whole variable domain, remainder taken from reference TRBV7-2 and TRBJ2-7, is GAGVSQSPSNKVTEKGKDVELRCDPISGHTALYWYRQSLGQGLEFLIYFQGNSAPDKSGLPSDRFSAERTGGSVSTLTIQRTQQEDSAVYLCASSPPGLAGGAYEQYFGPGTRLTVT.

The chain recombines TRBV30 with TRBJ1-6; weak D call: TRBD1 (5 bases). The CDR3 extends over 14 amino acids. In germline, CDR1 is GTSNPN, CDR2 SVGIG (reference sequence). Trimming shortened V by 0 bases and J by 3 bases, and 6 bases separated the two germline ends. Written as DNA, the CDR3 is TGTGCCTGGAGTGTAGGGGACTATAATTCACCCCTCCACTTT. Protein product: CAWSVGDYNSPLHF.

This clone was recorded once. The V gene is TRBV6-1, the J gene TRBJ2-3, with TRBD1 as a possible D gene (7 bases). V lost 0 bases, J lost 7 bases, and 11 bases lay in between. Looked up from germline, CDR1 is MNHNS and CDR2 is SASEGT. The CDR3 has 14 amino acids. CDR3 sequence (DNA): TGTGCCAGCAGTGAAGCGCAGGGGGGCTATACGCAGTATTTT. Translation: CASSEAQGGYTQYF.

This rearrangement joins TRBV5-5 to TRBJ1-2; TRBD1 agrees at 9 bases. This CDR3 is built from 14 residues. From germline, CDR1 is SGHKS and CDR2 YYEKEE (reference sequence). J was trimmed by 8 bases and V by 0 bases; bases with no gene match: 5. The CDR3 nucleotides are TGTGCCAGCAGCTTGGCTGGGACAGGGACGGGCTACACCTTC. This translates into CASSLAGTGTGYTF.

The chain couples TRBV21-1 to TRBJ2-3; TRBD2, the table's D call, lacks a check against the DNA. TRBV21-1 is termed a pseudogene. The CDR3 runs 18 residues. CDR3 bases: TGTGCCAGCAGCAAAGCAGACTCGCTAGCGACAAGCACAGATACGCAGTATTTT. Residues: CASSKADSLATSTDTQYF.

This chain links TRBV5-1 with TRBJ2-1; maybe TRBD1 (7 bases). CDR3 length: 13 residues. Looked up from germline, CDR1 is SGHRS and CDR2 is YFSETQ. The V and J ends lost 2 bases and 6 bases respectively, with 9 bases between them. The CDR3 DNA reads TGCGCCAGCAGCTTTCAGGGGGGCAATGAGCAGTTCTTC. This translates into CASSFQGGNEQFF.

This clone was observed at least ten times. The V gene is TRBV5-1, the J gene TRBJ1-2; D possibly corresponds to TRBD1 (5 bases). V was shortened by 0 bases and J by 4 bases, with 16 bases between the two germline ends. This CDR3 has 16 amino acids. The germline CDR1 and CDR2 sequences are SGHRS and YFSETQ. For the CDR3, the DNA is TGCGCCAGCAGCTTGGTAGGCGGGGGAGAAGGCTATGGCTACACCTTC. Its protein product is CASSLVGGGEGYGYTF.

The chain recombines TRBV7-9 with TRBJ1-1; TRBD1 matches at 9 bases. CDR3 size: 16 residues. The germline V gene encodes CDR1 SEHNR and CDR2 FQNEAQ (reference sequence). V gave up 6 bases and J gave up 7 bases; unmatched junction bases: 15. The CDR3 here is CASSPPGQGRLGEAFF. The CDR3 coding sequence is TGTGCCAGCAGTCCACCGGGACAGGGTCGTTTGGGTGAAGCTTTCTTT.

The rearrangement links TRBV5-1 to TRBJ2-3; D is undetermined. Germline V CDR1 and CDR2: SGHRS, YFSETQ. The CDR3 consists of 13 residues. V was pared by 1 base and J by 4 bases, with 7 bases between. The CDR3 is CASSLLGADTQYF. The CDR3 bases are TGCGCCAGCAGCTTGCTAGGTGCAGATACGCAGTATTTT.

This chain links TRBV28 with TRBJ2-3, with D tentatively TRBD1 (6 bases). This CDR3 has 18 residues. The V gene's germline CDR1 is MDHEN and CDR2 SYDVKM. Trimming shortened V by 4 bases and J by 2 bases, and 22 bases separated the two germline ends. CDR3 coding DNA: TGTGCCAGCAGTTCCCGCATCAGGGGCGCGAGACTCACAGATACGCAGTATTTT. It specifies CASSSRIRGARLTDTQYF. Full variable domain (missing parts from reference TRBV28 and TRBJ2-3): DVKVTQSSRYLVKRTGEKVFLECVQDMDHENMFWYRQDPGLGLRLIYFSYDVKMKEKGDIPEGYSVSREKKERFSLILESASTNQTSMYLCASSSRIRGARLTDTQYFGPGTRLTVL.

The genes are TRBV28 and TRBJ1-5, with D maybe TRBD1 (6 bases). With 9 bases removed from V and 6 bases from J, the gap between germline ends came to 15 bases. Per germline, CDR1 MDHEN and CDR2 SYDVKM. This CDR3 is built from 13 residues. DNA of the CDR3: TGTGCCAGTAGCAGGGGACAAGGTCAGCCCCAGCATTTT. This codes for CASSRGQGQPQHF.

The chain has TRBV18 and TRBJ2-7, with unresolved D. This CDR3 contains 12 residues. Trimming left V 3 bases short and J 3 bases short, with 6 bases between. CDR1 is KGHSH and CDR2 is LQKENI in the germline V gene. The CDR3 DNA sequence: TGTGCCAGCTCACCGACACACTACGAGCAGTACTTC. Amino acid sequence: CASSPTHYEQYF.

This clone was counted between two and nine times. V usage is TRBV5-6 and J usage is TRBJ1-1; 7 bases align to TRBD1. Germline values: CDR1 SGHDT, CDR2 YYEEEE. V lost 2 bases and J lost 4; bases outside the gene matches: 8. The CDR3 loop spans 15 amino acids. The CDR3 DNA follows: TGTGCCAGCAGCTTACGGACAGGAATCTCCACTGAAGCTTTCTTT. It is translated as CASSLRTGISTEAFF.

The chain uses TRBV5-1 and TRBJ1-1, with 7 positions matching TRBD1. The junction had 4 bases not matched to a gene; V was cut back by 3 bases and J by 5 bases. CDR1 and CDR2 (germline): SGHRS, YFSETQ. CDR3 length equals 13 residues. The chain's CDR3 is CASSSQGRTEAFF. CDR3 coding DNA: TGCGCCAGCAGCTCACAGGGGAGGACTGAAGCTTTCTTT. Supplemented by reference TRBV5-1 and TRBJ1-1, the full variable domain reads KAGVTQTPRYLIKTRGQQVTLSCSPISGHRSVSWYQQTPGQGLQFLFEYFSETQRNKGNFPGRFSGRQFSNSRSEMNVSTLELGDSALYLCASSSQGRTEAFFGQGTRLTVV.

The CDR3 region is CASSVRQGAKTEAFF. The CDR3 bases are TGTGCCAGCAGCGTTAGACAGGGGGCGAAAACTGAAGCTTTCTTT. This chain connects TRBV7-8 to TRBJ1-1; 10 bases align to TRBD1. The CDR3 has 15 amino acids. Germline V CDR1 and CDR2: SGHVS, FQNEAQ. Trimming removed 5 bases from V and 5 bases from J; junction bases left unmatched: 8.

This rearrangement joins TRBV7-9 to TRBJ2-1, with 7 bases identical to TRBD2. The CDR3 extends over 16 amino acids. Germline V gene data show CDR1 as SEHNR and CDR2 as FQNEAQ (reference sequence). Trimming removed 0 bases from V and 4 bases from J; junction bases left unmatched: 6. The chain's CDR3 is CASSLALAGLYNEQFF. Written as DNA, the CDR3 is TGTGCCAGCAGCTTAGCGTTGGCGGGACTATACAATGAGCAGTTCTTC.

The rearrangement joins TRBV27 to TRBJ2-1; tentatively, D is TRBD1 (6 bases). The CDR3 length is 18 residues. The V gene lost 6 bases and the J gene lost 10 bases, with 31 bases spanning the gap. Germline CDR1 MNHEY, CDR2 SMNVEV (reference sequence). CDR3 coding DNA: TGTGCCAGCAGCAAGCTTCTAGTAGGGGGAGTCTTCCCCCCAGAGCAGTTCTTC. Translation gives CASSKLLVGGVFPPEQFF.

Here the CDR3 reads CATSESGRAGFF. For the CDR3, the DNA is TGTGCCACCAGTGAAAGCGGGAGGGCCGGGTTCTTC. This chain joins TRBV24-1 and TRBJ2-1, with 10 bases lining up with TRBD2. The CDR3 runs 12 residues. Germline CDR1 is KGHDR and CDR2 is SFDVKD. V trimming: 4 bases; J trimming: 15 bases; junction bases outside the gene matches: 5.

This sequence joins TRBV14 and TRBJ1-1, with a weak D call TRBD1 (5 bases). The CDR3 extends over 15 amino acids. Germline CDR1 SGHDN, CDR2 FVKESK. The V end lost 2 bases, the J end lost 4 bases, and 14 bases lay between the germline ends. DNA of the CDR3: TGTGCCAGCAGCCAATTGAAGGGGCGAGGCACTGAAGCTTTCTTT. As protein: CASSQLKGRGTEAFF.

This chain uses TRBV6-1 with TRBJ2-3; 7 bases align to TRBD2. This CDR3 region has 15 residues. Per germline, CDR1 MNHNS and CDR2 SASEGT. Trimming took 2 bases from V and 3 from J; bases not matched to a gene: 5. The CDR3 loop is CASSEREGRTDTQYF. CDR3 DNA sequence: TGTGCCAGCAGTGAAAGGGAGGGAAGGACAGATACGCAGTATTTT.